The entry below gives a single T cell receptor (beta chain) sequence along with its context. The antigen is undetermined. This record belongs to a study of beta chain features in type 1 diabetes. Whole-study results and caveats: High-TCR-expressing cells could be over-represented by cDNA sequencing. TCRB CDR3s from Type 1 diabetes patients were moderately but significantly shorter in all four CD4+ subsets. It was among patients, rather than healthy donors, that naive, central memory and Treg TCRB repertoires appeared more similar. In type 1 diabetes patients, VDJ junctions had fewer insertions; deletions at these junctions were more frequent.

Since all of the isolated RNA was reverse transcribed, expressed TCRB transcripts were what got sequenced. Clones were sequenced by immunoSEQ multiplex PCR, and TCRdb holds only the in-frame ones, with some missing. The repertoire holds about 650,000 clones, with roughly 12% as singletons. CDR1 SQVTM and CDR2 ANQGSEA come from the germline V gene. This CDR3 has 13 residues. V was cut by 7 bases and J by 4 bases, with 14 bases left in between. The sequence was collected from a man aged 25-45 years with type 1 diabetes. Sequenced sample: naive CD4+ T cells from blood. The V gene is TRBV29-1, the J gene TRBJ1-3; weak D call: TRBD1 (5 bases). CDR3 amino acids: CSAATGVGNTIYF. The CDR3 DNA sequence: TGCAGCGCCGCAACAGGAGTCGGAAACACCATATATTTT.